This T cell receptor (beta chain) came from a study of cytomegalovirus exposure and HLA in healthy donors. V shed 5 bases and J shed 6 bases, with 11 bases lying between them. The CDR3 loop spans 12 amino acids. From germline, CDR1 is LNHDA and CDR2 SQIVND (reference sequence). PCR employed 60 Vbeta and 13 Jbeta primers. Profiling relied on immunoSEQ multiplex PCR, and the TCRdb table lists in-frame clones only, not all of them. The repertoire holds 90,000 to 130,000 clones, with around three quarters as singletons. The sequence was collected from a woman aged 30 to 39 in good health and CMV-seronegative. The sequenced material came from PBMCs. The V call is TRBV19, the J call TRBJ2-7, with D possibly being TRBD2 (6 bases). CDR3 bases: TGTGCCAGTAGTGGGGGGTCGGGCGAGCAGTACTTC. Its protein is CASSGGSGEQYF.